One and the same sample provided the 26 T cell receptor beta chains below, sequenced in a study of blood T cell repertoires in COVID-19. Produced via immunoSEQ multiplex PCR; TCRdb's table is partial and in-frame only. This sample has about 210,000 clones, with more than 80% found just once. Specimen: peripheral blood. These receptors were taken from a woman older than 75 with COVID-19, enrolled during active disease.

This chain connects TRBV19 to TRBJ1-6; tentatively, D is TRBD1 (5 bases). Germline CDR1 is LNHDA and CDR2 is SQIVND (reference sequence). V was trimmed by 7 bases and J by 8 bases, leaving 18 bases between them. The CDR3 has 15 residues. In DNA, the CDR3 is TGTGCCAGTACCAATAGGGGTGGTGCGGATTCACCCCTCCACTTT. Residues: CASTNRGGADSPLHF.

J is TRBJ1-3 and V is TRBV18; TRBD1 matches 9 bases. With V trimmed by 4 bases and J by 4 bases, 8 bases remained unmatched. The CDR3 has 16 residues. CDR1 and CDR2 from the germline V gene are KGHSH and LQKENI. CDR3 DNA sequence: TGTGCCAGCTCACGGGGTAACAGGGGGCCCGGAAACACCATATATTTT. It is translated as CASSRGNRGPGNTIYF.

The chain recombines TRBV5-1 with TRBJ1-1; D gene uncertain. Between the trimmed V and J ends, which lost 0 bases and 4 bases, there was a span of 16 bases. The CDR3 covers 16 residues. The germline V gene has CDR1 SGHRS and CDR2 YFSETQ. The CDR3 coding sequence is TGCGCCAGCAGCTTGGGAGGCGGCAGCCGGGGCACTGAAGCTTTCTTT. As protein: CASSLGGGSRGTEAFF.

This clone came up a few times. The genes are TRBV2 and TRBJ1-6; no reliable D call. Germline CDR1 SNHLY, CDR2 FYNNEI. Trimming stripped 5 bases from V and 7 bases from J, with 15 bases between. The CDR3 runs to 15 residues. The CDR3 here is CASSLSGIGNSPLHF. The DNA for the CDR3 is TGTGCCAGCAGTTTGTCGGGGATTGGGAATTCACCCCTCCACTTT.

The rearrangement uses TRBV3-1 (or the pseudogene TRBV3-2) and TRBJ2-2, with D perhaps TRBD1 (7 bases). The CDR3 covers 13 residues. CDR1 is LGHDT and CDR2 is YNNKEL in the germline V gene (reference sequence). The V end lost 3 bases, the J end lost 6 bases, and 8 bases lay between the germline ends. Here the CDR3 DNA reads TGTGCCAGCAGCCACAGGGGGGCCGGGGAGCTGTTTTTT. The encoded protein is CASSHRGAGELFF.

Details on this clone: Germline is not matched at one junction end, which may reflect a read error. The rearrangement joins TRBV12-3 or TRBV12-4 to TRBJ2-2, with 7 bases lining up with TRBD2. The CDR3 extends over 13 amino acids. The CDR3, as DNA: TGTGCCAGCGCCTACCTCTATGGGGGGGGGCTGTTTTTT. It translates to CASAYLYGGGLFF.

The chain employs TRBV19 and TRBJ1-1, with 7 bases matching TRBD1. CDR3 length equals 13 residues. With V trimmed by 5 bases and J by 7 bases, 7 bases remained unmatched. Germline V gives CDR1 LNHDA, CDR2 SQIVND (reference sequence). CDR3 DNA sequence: TGTGCCAGTAGTGTTAGGGGGCCGATTGAAGCTTTCTTT. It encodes CASSVRGPIEAFF. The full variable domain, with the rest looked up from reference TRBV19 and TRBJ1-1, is DGGITQSPKYLFRKEGQNVTLSCEQNLNHDAMYWYRQDPGQGLRLIYYSQIVNDFQKGDIAEGYSVSREKKESFPLTVTSAQKNPTAFYLCASSVRGPIEAFFGQGTRLTVV.

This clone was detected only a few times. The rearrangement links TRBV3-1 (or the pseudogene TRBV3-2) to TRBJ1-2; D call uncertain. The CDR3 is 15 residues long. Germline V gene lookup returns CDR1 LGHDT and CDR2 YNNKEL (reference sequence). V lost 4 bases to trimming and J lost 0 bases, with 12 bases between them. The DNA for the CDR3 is TGTGCCAGCAGCCCACGACACGACACTAACTATGGCTACACCTTC. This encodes CASSPRHDTNYGYTF.

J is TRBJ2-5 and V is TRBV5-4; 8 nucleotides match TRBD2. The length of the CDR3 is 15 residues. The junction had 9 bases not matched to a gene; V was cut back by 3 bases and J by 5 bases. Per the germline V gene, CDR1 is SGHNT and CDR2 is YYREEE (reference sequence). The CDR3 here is CASSSPSGRGETQYF. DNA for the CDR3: TGTGCCAGCAGCTCACCCAGCGGGAGAGGGGAGACCCAGTACTTC.

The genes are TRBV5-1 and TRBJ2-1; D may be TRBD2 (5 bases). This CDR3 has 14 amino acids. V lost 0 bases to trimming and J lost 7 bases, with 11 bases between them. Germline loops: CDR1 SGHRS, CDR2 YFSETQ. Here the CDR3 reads CASSLGRSGNEQFF. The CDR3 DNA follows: TGCGCCAGCAGCTTGGGCCGGAGCGGAAATGAGCAGTTCTTC.

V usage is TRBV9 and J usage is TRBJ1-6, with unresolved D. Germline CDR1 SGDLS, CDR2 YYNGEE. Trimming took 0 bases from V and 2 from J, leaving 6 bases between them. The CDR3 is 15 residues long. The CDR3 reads CASSVGHPYNSPLHF. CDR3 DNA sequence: TGTGCCAGCAGCGTAGGGCACCCCTATAATTCACCCCTCCACTTT.

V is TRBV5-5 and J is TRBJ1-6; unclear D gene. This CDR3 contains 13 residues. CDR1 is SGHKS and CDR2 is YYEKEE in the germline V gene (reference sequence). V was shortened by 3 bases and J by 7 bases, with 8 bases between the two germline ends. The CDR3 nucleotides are TGTGCCAGCAGCTGGCAGGCCAATTCACCCCTCCACTTT. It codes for CASSWQANSPLHF.

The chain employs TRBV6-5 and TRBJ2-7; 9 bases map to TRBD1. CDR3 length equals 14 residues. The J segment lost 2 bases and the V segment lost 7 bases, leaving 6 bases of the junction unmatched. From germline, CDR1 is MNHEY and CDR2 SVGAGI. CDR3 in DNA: TGTGCCAGCAAAACACAGGGGGCCACCTACGAGCAGTACTTC. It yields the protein CASKTQGATYEQYF.

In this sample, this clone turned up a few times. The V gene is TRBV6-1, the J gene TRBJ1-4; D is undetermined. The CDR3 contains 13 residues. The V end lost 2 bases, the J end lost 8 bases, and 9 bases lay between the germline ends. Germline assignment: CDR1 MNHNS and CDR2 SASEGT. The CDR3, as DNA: TGTGCCAGCAGTGAATCCCCGGGGGAAAAACTGTTTTTT. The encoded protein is CASSESPGEKLFF.

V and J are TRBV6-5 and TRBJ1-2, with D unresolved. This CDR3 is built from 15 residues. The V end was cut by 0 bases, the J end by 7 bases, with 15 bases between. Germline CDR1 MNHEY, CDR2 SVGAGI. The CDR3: CASSYSGIRGSGYTF. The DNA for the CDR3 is TGTGCCAGCAGTTACTCGGGCATCCGAGGGTCTGGCTACACCTTC.

The CDR3 DNA follows: TGTGCCAGCAGCCTAGGGACAGCCGGAGTGGGCTATAATTCACCCCTCCACTTT. Translated: CASSLGTAGVGYNSPLHF. The gene calls are TRBV3-1 (or the pseudogene TRBV3-2) and TRBJ1-6, with 7 bases identical to TRBD1. V trimming: 4 bases; J trimming: 3 bases; junction bases outside the gene matches: 12. The CDR3 spans 18 residues. Per the germline V gene, CDR1 is LGHDT and CDR2 is YNNKEL (reference sequence).

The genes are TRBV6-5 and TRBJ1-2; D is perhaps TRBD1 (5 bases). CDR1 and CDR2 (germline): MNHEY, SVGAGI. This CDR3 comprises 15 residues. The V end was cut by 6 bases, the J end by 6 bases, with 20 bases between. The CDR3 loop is CASSGGTRPLDGYTF. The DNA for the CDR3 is TGTGCCAGCAGCGGGGGGACGCGCCCTCTGGATGGCTACACCTTC.

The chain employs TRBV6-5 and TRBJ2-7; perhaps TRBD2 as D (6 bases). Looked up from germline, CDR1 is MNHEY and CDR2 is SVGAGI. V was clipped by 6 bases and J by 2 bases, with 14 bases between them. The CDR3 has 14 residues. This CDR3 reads CASRGWEETYEQYF. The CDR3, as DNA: TGTGCCAGCAGGGGGTGGGAGGAAACCTACGAGCAGTACTTC.

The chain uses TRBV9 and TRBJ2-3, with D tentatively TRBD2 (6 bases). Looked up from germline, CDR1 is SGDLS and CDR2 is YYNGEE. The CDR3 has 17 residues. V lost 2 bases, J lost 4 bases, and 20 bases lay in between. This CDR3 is CASSVEGDLLVADTQYF. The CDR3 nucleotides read TGTGCCAGCAGCGTGGAGGGCGATCTCCTGGTCGCAGATACGCAGTATTTT.

The CDR3 is CATIALHF. CDR3 bases: TGTGCCACCATAGCCCTCCACTTT. This sequence joins TRBV5-6 and TRBJ1-6; no reliable D call. V was cut by 9 bases and J by 14 bases, with 6 bases left in between. The CDR3 spans 8 residues. Germline assignment: CDR1 SGHDT and CDR2 YYEEEE. The full variable domain, completed using reference TRBV5-6 and TRBJ1-6, is DAGVTQSPTHLIKTRGQQVTLRCSPKSGHDTVSWYQQALGQGPQFIFQYYEEEERQRGNFPDRFSGHQFPNYSSELNVNALLLGDSALYLCATIALHFGNGTRLTVT.

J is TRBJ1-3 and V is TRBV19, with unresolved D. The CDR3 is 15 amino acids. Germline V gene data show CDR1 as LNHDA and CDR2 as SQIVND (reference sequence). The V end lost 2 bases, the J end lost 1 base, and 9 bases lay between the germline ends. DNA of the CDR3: TGTGCCAGTAGTATAATGGGAGATTCTGGAAACACCATATATTTT. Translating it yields CASSIMGDSGNTIYF.

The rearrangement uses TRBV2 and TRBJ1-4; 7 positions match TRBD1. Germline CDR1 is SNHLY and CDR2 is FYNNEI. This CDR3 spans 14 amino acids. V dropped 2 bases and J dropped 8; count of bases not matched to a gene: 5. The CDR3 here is CASSEWTGGEKLFF. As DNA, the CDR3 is TGTGCCAGCAGTGAATGGACAGGAGGAGAAAAACTGTTTTTT.

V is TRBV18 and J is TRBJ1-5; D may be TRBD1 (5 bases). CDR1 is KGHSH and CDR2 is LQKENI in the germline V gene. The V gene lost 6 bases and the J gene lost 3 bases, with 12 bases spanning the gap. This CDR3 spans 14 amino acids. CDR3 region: CASSPGTTNQPQHF. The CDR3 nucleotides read TGTGCCAGCTCGCCAGGGACTACCAATCAGCCCCAGCATTTT.

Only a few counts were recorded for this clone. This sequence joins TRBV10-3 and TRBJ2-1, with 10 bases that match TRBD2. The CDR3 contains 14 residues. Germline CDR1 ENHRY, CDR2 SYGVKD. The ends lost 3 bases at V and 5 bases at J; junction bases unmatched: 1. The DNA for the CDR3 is TGTGCCATCAGTGATGGACTAGCGGACAATGAGCAGTTCTTC. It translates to CAISDGLADNEQFF.

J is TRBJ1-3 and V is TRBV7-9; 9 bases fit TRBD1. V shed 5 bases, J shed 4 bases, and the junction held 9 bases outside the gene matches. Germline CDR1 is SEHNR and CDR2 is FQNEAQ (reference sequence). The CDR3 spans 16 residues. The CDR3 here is CASSQRTGQGGNTIYF. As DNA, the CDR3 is TGTGCCAGCAGCCAACGAACGGGACAGGGAGGAAACACCATATATTTT.

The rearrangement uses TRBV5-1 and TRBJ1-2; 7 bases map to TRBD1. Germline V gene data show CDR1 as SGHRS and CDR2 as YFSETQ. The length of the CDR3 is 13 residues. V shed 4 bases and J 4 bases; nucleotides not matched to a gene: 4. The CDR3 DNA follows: TGCGCCAGCAGCCGGGACAGCGTCTATGGCTACACCTTC. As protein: CASSRDSVYGYTF.